This note documents a single T cell receptor beta chain sequence. Seattle patients were enrolled while actively infected and followed longitudinally. As processed by the authors: Scientists estimated how many nucleated cells there were by amplifying reference gene primers. Method: immunoSEQ multiplex PCR; TCRdb's copy keeps in-frame clones and lacks some. That table furnishes V, J and clone size, whereas the DNA furnished D and trimming. The sample carries just under 350,000 clones, around 87% recorded once. This sample was taken from a study of blood T cell repertoires in COVID-19. Study-level background: The United States, Italy and Spain supplied acute and convalescent COVID-19 samples. PBMCs, B-cell-depleted T cells, or T cells were the source of the cDNA or gDNA that made up the material.

Germline CDR1 reads LNHDA; CDR2 reads SQIVND (reference sequence). CDR3 size: 14 residues. Trimming at V came to 7 bases and at J to 11 bases, leaving 11 bases not matched to a gene. The V gene is TRBV19, the J gene TRBJ2-1; 10 bases are a match to TRBD2. Source material: peripheral blood. This clonotype was sampled from a woman aged 45-65 years with COVID-19, enrolled during active disease. The CDR3 loop is CASMTAGGPEKQFF. The CDR3 DNA is TGTGCCAGTATGACAGCGGGAGGGCCGGAGAAGCAGTTCTTC. Looking up the rest from reference TRBV19 and TRBJ2-1 gives the full variable domain: DGGITQSPKYLFRKEGQNVTLSCEQNLNHDAMYWYRQDPGQGLRLIYYSQIVNDFQKGDIAEGYSVSREKKESFPLTVTSAQKNPTAFYLCASMTAGGPEKQFFGPGTRLTVL.